Listed below are T cell receptor beta chains from one sample, sequenced in a study of blood T cell repertoires in COVID-19. Assay used: immunoSEQ multiplex PCR; TCRdb lists only in-frame clones, some missing. The sample comprises some 310,000 clones, around 90% of which are singletons, and under 3.5% rests with the top ten. The material sequenced was peripheral blood. These receptors were taken from a woman aged 25 to 39 with COVID-19, enrolled during active disease. Each CDR3 is given with its conserved first and last residue. The order of the fields is V gene, D gene, J gene, clone size, CDR3 DNA, CDR3 protein. A D gene is named only where the DNA matches it firmly. Only part of the rows carry a size: once, few, many, or a class if the clone is expanded.

v_gene: TRBV27; d_gene: TRBD2; j_gene: TRBJ2-1; abundance: -; CDR3nt: TGTGCCAGCAGTCCCGCGGGACTACAAGACTACAATGAGCAGTTCTTC; CDR3aa: CASSPAGLQDYNEQFF
v_gene: TRBV19; d_gene: TRBD1; j_gene: TRBJ1-1; abundance: few; CDR3nt: TGTGCCAGTAGCAGGGGGCTGGTGAACACTGAAGCTTTCTTT; CDR3aa: CASSRGLVNTEAFF
v_gene: TRBV4-1; d_gene: -; j_gene: TRBJ2-7; abundance: -; CDR3nt: TGCGCCAGCAGCCAAGTTCCGACAGTTAGCTCCTACGAGCAGTACTTC; CDR3aa: CASSQVPTVSSYEQYF
v_gene: TRBV9; d_gene: -; j_gene: TRBJ2-1; abundance: once; CDR3nt: TGTGCCAGCAGCGAGAGCCCTTGGGCCGGGGTGGAGTTCTTC; CDR3aa: CASSESPWAGVEFF
v_gene: TRBV12-3/TRBV12-4; d_gene: -; j_gene: TRBJ1-2; abundance: -; CDR3nt: TGTGCCAGCAGTTATAGTAACTATGGCTACACCTTC; CDR3aa: CASSYSNYGYTF
v_gene: TRBV7-9; d_gene: -; j_gene: TRBJ2-2; abundance: -; CDR3nt: TGTGCCAGCAGCTCGGGGTCCGGGGAGCTGTTTTTT; CDR3aa: CASSSGSGELFF
v_gene: TRBV9; d_gene: -; j_gene: TRBJ1-2; abundance: few; CDR3nt: TGTGCCAGCAGCGTAGTGGAGTCCTTCGGAGGCTACACCTTC; CDR3aa: CASSVVESFGGYTF
v_gene: TRBV3-1/TRBV3-2; d_gene: -; j_gene: TRBJ2-1; abundance: -; CDR3nt: TGTGCCAGCAGCCAAGAACCCGGTAGCTCCTACAATGAGCAGTTCTTC; CDR3aa: CASSQEPGSSYNEQFF
v_gene: TRBV10-2; d_gene: TRBD2; j_gene: TRBJ2-1; abundance: -; CDR3nt: TGCGCCAGCAGTGAGTCGCCGGCGATAGCGGGAGGGAAGGTCAATGAGCAGTTCTTC; CDR3aa: CASSESPAIAGGKVNEQFF
v_gene: TRBV9; d_gene: -; j_gene: TRBJ2-3; abundance: -; CDR3nt: TGTGCCAGCAGCGTAGAGACCGGGGCAGATACGCAGTATTTT; CDR3aa: CASSVETGADTQYF
v_gene: TRBV20-1; d_gene: -; j_gene: TRBJ1-1; abundance: -; CDR3nt: TGCAGTGCCAGTACTAGGCGGAACACTGAAGCTTTCTTT; CDR3aa: CSASTRRNTEAFF
v_gene: TRBV5-1; d_gene: -; j_gene: TRBJ2-7; abundance: -; CDR3nt: TGCGCCAGCAGGGAGGGGTGGGGATCCTACGAGCAGTACTTC; CDR3aa: CASREGWGSYEQYF
v_gene: TRBV20-1; d_gene: TRBD1; j_gene: TRBJ1-1; abundance: once; CDR3nt: TGCAGTGCTAGTGACGGGACAGGGCTCATCACTGAAGCTTTCTTT; CDR3aa: CSASDGTGLITEAFF
v_gene: TRBV10-3; d_gene: -; j_gene: TRBJ2-5; abundance: -; CDR3nt: TGTGCCATCAGTGTCGACAGACAAGAGACCCAGTACTTC; CDR3aa: CAISVDRQETQYF
v_gene: TRBV5-6; d_gene: -; j_gene: TRBJ1-1; abundance: -; CDR3nt: TGTGCCAGCAGCTCCCAGGGCGGGGGGACTGAAGCTTTCTTT; CDR3aa: CASSSQGGGTEAFF
v_gene: TRBV5-4; d_gene: TRBD1; j_gene: TRBJ1-2; abundance: -; CDR3nt: TGTGCCAGCAGCCCCGGGACAGAGGGCTATGGCTACACCTTC; CDR3aa: CASSPGTEGYGYTF
v_gene: TRBV27; d_gene: TRBD1; j_gene: TRBJ1-1; abundance: -; CDR3nt: TGTGCCAGCAGTTTTAGAGTGGGGGGGACAGGTCCTGAAGCTTTCTTT; CDR3aa: CASSFRVGGTGPEAFF
v_gene: TRBV14; d_gene: -; j_gene: TRBJ1-1; abundance: -; CDR3nt: TGTGCCAGCGGAGAGATAGACACTGAAGCTTTCTTT; CDR3aa: CASGEIDTEAFF
v_gene: TRBV7-9; d_gene: TRBD1; j_gene: TRBJ2-6; abundance: -; CDR3nt: TGTGCCAGCAGCTCCCCGGGACAGTCTCTCTCTGGGGCCAACGTCCTGACTTTC; CDR3aa: CASSSPGQSLSGANVLTF
v_gene: TRBV14; d_gene: TRBD2; j_gene: TRBJ2-1; abundance: -; CDR3nt: TGTGCCAGCAGCCAACTACTAGCGGAGGAGGTCAATGAGCAGTTCTTC; CDR3aa: CASSQLLAEEVNEQFF
v_gene: TRBV7-9; d_gene: TRBD2; j_gene: TRBJ2-7; abundance: once; CDR3nt: TGTGCCAGCAGTAAAGCGGGAAGATACGAGCAGTACTTC; CDR3aa: CASSKAGRYEQYF
v_gene: TRBV6-5; d_gene: -; j_gene: TRBJ1-5; abundance: few; CDR3nt: TGTGCCAGCCGGGGTAGTAGCGGCAATCAGCCCCAGCATTTT; CDR3aa: CASRGSSGNQPQHF
v_gene: TRBV5-5; d_gene: TRBD2; j_gene: TRBJ2-3; abundance: -; CDR3nt: TGTGCCAGCAGCGAGACTAGCGGGAGGGTAGCTGATACGCAGTATTTT; CDR3aa: CASSETSGRVADTQYF